This T cell receptor (beta chain) appears in the sequencing data of a study of control samples from healthy donors and cancer patients. Assay used: immunoSEQ multiplex PCR; TCRdb lists only in-frame clones, some missing. The data show about 92,000 clones, almost 85% seen once. Sequenced sample: blood. This sequence was found in a woman aged 60-75 years in good health.

CDR3 sequence: CASRGFEGPDTQYF. The CDR3 region has the DNA TGTGCCAGCAGGGGGTTTGAGGGGCCAGATACGCAGTATTTT. The chain is built from TRBV28 and TRBJ2-3; D might be TRBD1 or TRBD2, each matching 5 bases. The V and J ends lost 6 bases and 4 bases respectively, with 14 bases between them. Germline CDR1 is MDHEN and CDR2 is SYDVKM. The CDR3 sequence is 14 residues long.